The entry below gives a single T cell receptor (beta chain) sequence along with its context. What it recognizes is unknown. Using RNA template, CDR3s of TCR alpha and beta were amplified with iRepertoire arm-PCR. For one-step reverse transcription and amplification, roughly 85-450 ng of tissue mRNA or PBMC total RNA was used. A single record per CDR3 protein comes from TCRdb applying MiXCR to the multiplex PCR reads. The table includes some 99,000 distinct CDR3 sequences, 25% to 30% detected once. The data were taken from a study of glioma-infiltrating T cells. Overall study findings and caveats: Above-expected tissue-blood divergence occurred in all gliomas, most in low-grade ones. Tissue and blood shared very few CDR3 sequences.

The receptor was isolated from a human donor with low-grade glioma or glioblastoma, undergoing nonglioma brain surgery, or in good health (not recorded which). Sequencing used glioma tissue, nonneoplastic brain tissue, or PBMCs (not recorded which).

The CDR3 DNA sequence: TGCAGTGCTAGATTGTCGGGAGCTGGTAATGAGCAGTTCTTC. This encodes CSARLSGAGNEQFF. The chain combines TRBV20-1 with TRBJ2-1, with D possibly TRBD2 on 6 matching bases. The germline V and J ends were trimmed by 2 bases and 7 bases, with 15 bases remaining between them. CDR1 is DFQATT, CDR2 SNEGSKA, per germline (reference sequence). This CDR3 comprises 14 residues.